A single sample is the source of the 18 T cell receptor beta chains below, sequenced in a study of cytomegalovirus exposure and HLA in healthy donors. It was with 60 Vbeta and 13 Jbeta primers that the PCR ran. TCRdb's table, derived via immunoSEQ multiplex PCR, lists solely in-frame clones and lacks some. The sample consists of over 100,000 clones, 78% of them appearing once. Sequencing was performed on PBMCs. These receptors were collected from a female donor in good health and CMV-seronegative.

This clone was seen more than once but under ten times. The chain joins TRBV28 to TRBJ1-4; 11 bases line up with TRBD1. The CDR3 is 15 residues long. V was pared by 5 bases and J by 7 bases, with 6 bases of the junction left unmatched. Germline V gene data show CDR1 as MDHEN and CDR2 as SYDVKM. The CDR3 nucleotides read TGTGCCAGCAGTCCGCGGACAGGGGGCTTTGAAAAACTGTTTTTT. Its protein product is CASSPRTGGFEKLFF.

The chain combines TRBV28 with TRBJ2-7; 7 bases are a match to TRBD1. V shed 3 bases and J 4 bases; nucleotides not matched to a gene: 6. Germline values: CDR1 MDHEN, CDR2 SYDVKM. The CDR3 is 14 residues long. The CDR3 spells CASSLIGQEYEQYF. The CDR3 DNA sequence: TGTGCCAGCAGTTTGATTGGACAGGAGTACGAGCAGTACTTC.

DNA of the CDR3: TGTGCGACCCACAGGGGAGCCCCTGGGGCCAACGTCCTGACTTTC. Residues: CATHRGAPGANVLTF. J is TRBJ2-6 and V is TRBV28, with 7 bases lining up with TRBD1. This CDR3 has 15 residues. Per germline, CDR1 MDHEN and CDR2 SYDVKM.

This rearrangement joins TRBV2 to TRBJ1-1; the match to TRBD1 covers 7 bases. Germline lookup yields CDR1 SNHLY and CDR2 FYNNEI. V trimming: 5 bases; J trimming: 5 bases; junction bases outside the gene matches: 5. This CDR3 region has 13 residues. CDR3 amino acids: CASSQQGRTEAFF. The DNA of the CDR3 is TGTGCCAGCAGTCAACAGGGGAGGACTGAAGCTTTCTTT.

V usage is TRBV2 and J usage is TRBJ2-7; 11 nucleotides line up with TRBD2. Germline V gene sequence: CDR1 SNHLY, CDR2 FYNNEI. The CDR3 contains 14 residues. Trimming cost V 5 bases and J 2 bases; bases outside gene matches: 2. This CDR3 is CASSPGLAAYEQYF. CDR3 DNA: TGTGCCAGCAGTCCGGGACTAGCGGCCTACGAGCAGTACTTC.

The CDR3 loop reads CASSSGGTNTGELFF. In DNA form, the CDR3 reads TGTGCCAGCAGCTCGGGAGGAACCAACACCGGGGAGCTGTTTTTT. The rearrangement joins TRBV7-3 to TRBJ2-2; 7 bases match TRBD2. CDR3 length equals 15 residues. V lost 4 bases and J lost 2; bases outside the gene matches: 4. CDR1 is SGHTA, CDR2 FQGTGA, per germline.

This clone was seen a handful of times. CDR3 in amino acids: CASTLGTGYTEAFF. CDR3 DNA sequence: TGTGCCAGCACTTTGGGGACAGGGTACACTGAAGCTTTCTTT. The chain recombines TRBV28 with TRBJ1-1, with 9 positions matching TRBD1. V shed 7 bases, J shed 3 bases, and the junction held 6 bases outside the gene matches. The CDR3 loop spans 14 amino acids. Germline V gives CDR1 MDHEN, CDR2 SYDVKM.

V usage is TRBV7-7 and J usage is TRBJ1-1; D gene ambiguous. Germline V gene data show CDR1 as SSHAT and CDR2 as FNYEAQ (reference sequence). CDR3 length equals 13 residues. Trimming cost V 2 bases and J 0 bases, with 4 bases left between them. CDR3 sequence reads: CASSLLVNTEAFF. The CDR3 bases are TGTGCCAGCAGCTTATTAGTGAACACTGAAGCTTTCTTT. The full variable domain, with the rest looked up from reference TRBV7-7 and TRBJ1-1, is GAGVSQSPRYKVTKRGQDVTLRCDPISSHATLYWYQQALGQGPEFLTYFNYEAQPDKSGLPSDRFSAERPEGSISTLTIQRTEQRDSAMYRCASSLLVNTEAFFGQGTRLTVV.

J is TRBJ1-2 and V is TRBV19; 7 nucleotides align to TRBD1. Trimming cost V 6 bases and J 8 bases; bases outside gene matches: 9. The germline gives CDR1 LNHDA, CDR2 SQIVND (reference sequence). The CDR3 runs 13 residues. CDR3: CASRSEDRSGYTF. The CDR3, as DNA: TGTGCCAGTAGGAGTGAGGACAGGAGCGGCTACACCTTC.

This clone was counted a single time. The sample contains more than one DNA sequence encoding this CDR3. This chain connects TRBV5-1 to TRBJ2-5, with 9 bases fitting TRBD1. Germline values: CDR1 SGHRS, CDR2 YFSETQ. CDR3 size: 14 residues. V lost 4 bases and J lost 2; bases outside the gene matches: 3. The CDR3 here is CASSLGQGQETQYF. The CDR3 DNA reads as TGCGCCAGCAGCCTAGGACAGGGGCAAGAGACCCAGTACTTC.

This rearrangement joins TRBV7-9 to TRBJ2-5, with D perhaps TRBD2 (6 bases). Germline V gene sequence: CDR1 SEHNR, CDR2 FQNEAQ (reference sequence). The germline V and J ends were trimmed by 5 bases and 12 bases, with 16 bases remaining between them. The CDR3 is 12 residues long. The CDR3 DNA follows: TGTGCCAGCAGCCCCACCGGCGTAGCGGAGTACTTC. This codes for CASSPTGVAEYF.

CDR3 DNA sequence: TGCGCCAGCTCGGGCCCCAGGACTAGCGGGAGCACAGATACGCAGTATTTT. Its protein product is CASSGPRTSGSTDTQYF. The V and J genes are TRBV5-1 and TRBJ2-3; 11 positions agree with TRBD2. Germline values: CDR1 SGHRS, CDR2 YFSETQ. The CDR3 has 17 amino acids. Germline trimming cut 7 bases from V and 0 bases from J; bases unmatched to any gene: 10.

This sequence joins TRBV28 and TRBJ2-7, with 13 positions matching TRBD2. Germline CDR1 and CDR2: MDHEN and SYDVKM. The trim removed 6 bases at V and 2 bases at J, leaving 7 bases unmatched. CDR3 length: 16 amino acids. CDR3 in amino acids: CASRTGLAGEAYEQYF. The CDR3 DNA sequence: TGTGCCAGCAGAACTGGACTAGCGGGAGAGGCCTACGAGCAGTACTTC.

This clone was picked up a small number of times. The chain joins TRBV4-3 to TRBJ2-4, with TRBD2 identical over 7 bases. The V gene end was trimmed by 0 bases and the J gene end by 3 bases; junction bases not matched to a gene: 14. CDR1 and CDR2 from the germline V gene are LGHNA and YSLEER. The length of the CDR3 is 19 residues. CDR3 DNA: TGCGCCAGCAGCCAAGATTCCCCGGGGAGGGGCGCAGGCAAAAACATTCAGTACTTC. Translating it yields CASSQDSPGRGAGKNIQYF.

In its sample, this clone was seen a few times. J is TRBJ2-5 and V is TRBV5-1, with 9 bases matching TRBD1. From germline, CDR1 is SGHRS and CDR2 YFSETQ. This CDR3 spans 15 amino acids. V lost 1 base and J lost 2; bases outside the gene matches: 3. The CDR3 DNA reads TGCGCCAGCAGCTTGACCGGGACAGGGCAAGAGACCCAGTACTTC. Its protein is CASSLTGTGQETQYF. Variable domain in full (rest from reference TRBV5-1 and TRBJ2-5): KAGVTQTPRYLIKTRGQQVTLSCSPISGHRSVSWYQQTPGQGLQFLFEYFSETQRNKGNFPGRFSGRQFSNSRSEMNVSTLELGDSALYLCASSLTGTGQETQYFGPGTRLLVL.

The chain uses TRBV9 and TRBJ2-7; 13 bases align to TRBD2. Trimming took 3 bases from V and 3 from J; bases not matched to a gene: 12. The length of the CDR3 is 18 residues. In germline, CDR1 is SGDLS, CDR2 YYNGEE. In DNA form, the CDR3 reads TGTGCCAGCAGCGCTGGGACTAGCGGGAAACCCGATTTCTACGAGCAGTACTTC. This codes for CASSAGTSGKPDFYEQYF.

This chain links TRBV7-2 with TRBJ2-3; 9 bases agree with TRBD2. This CDR3 is 18 amino acids long. The V gene's germline CDR1 is SGHTA and CDR2 FQGNSA. J gave up 2 bases and V 2 bases, and 11 bases lay outside the gene matches. The CDR3 region has the DNA TGTGCCAGCAGCTTACGCTTTAGCGGGGGAGGTCTCACAGATACGCAGTATTTT. Encoded protein: CASSLRFSGGGLTDTQYF.

This clone was found a few times. As DNA, the CDR3 is TGTGCCAGCAGTGAAGTACAGGGTAGTCGGGGGACCCAGTACTTC. Amino acids: CASSEVQGSRGTQYF. The V gene is TRBV6-1, the J gene TRBJ2-5, with D possibly being TRBD1 (6 bases). The CDR3 has 15 residues. V was pared by 1 base and J by 7 bases, with 16 bases between. Germline V gives CDR1 MNHNS, CDR2 SASEGT.